This record looks at one TCR beta chain sequence and its context. The data were produced by immunoSEQ multiplex PCR, yet TCRdb's version contains in-frame clones alone and is incomplete. The sample records over 150,000 clones, approximately 87% being singletons. These data belong to a study of T cell responses to AZD1222 COVID-19 vaccine. Germline CDR1 reads ENHRY; CDR2 reads SYGVKD. Trimming stripped 7 bases from V and 0 bases from J, with 10 bases between. The CDR3 runs 15 residues. The TCR sequence derives from an adult in good health. Sequencing was performed on peripheral blood, taken on day 0 of MenACWY control vaccination. This sequence joins TRBV10-3 and TRBJ1-6; no firm D call. The CDR3 sequence: CAITEGFSYNSPLHF. The CDR3 coding sequence is TGTGCCATCACCGAAGGTTTCTCCTATAATTCACCCCTCCACTTT.